The T cell receptor (beta chain) described here comes from a study of spatial heterogeneity in lung cancer. From germline, CDR1 is SGHVS and CDR2 FNYEAQ. The ends were cut back, 5 bases at V and 1 base at J, with 11 bases in the middle. The CDR3 runs 14 residues. TCRdb itself ran the 5' RACE reads through MiXCR, one entry per CDR3 protein. The data contain fewer than 150,000 distinct CDR3 sequences, about 10% of them seen just once; the ten biggest clones take up 20% to 30%. This clonotype was seen repeatedly, ten times or more. Time point: blood at routine non-recurrence follow-up after resection. The chain combines TRBV7-6 with TRBJ1-1; D not certain. Sequenced here: PBMCs, sampled at follow-up. This sequence was found in a female donor with early-stage non-small cell lung cancer. The CDR3 nucleotides read TGTGCCAGCAGCGCAGAGGTTCGGAACACTGAAGCTTTCTTT. Protein sequence: CASSAEVRNTEAFF. Full variable domain (rest looked up from reference TRBV7-6 and TRBJ1-1): GAGVSQSPRYKVTKRGQDVALRCDPISGHVSLYWYRQALGQGPEFLTYFNYEAQQDKSGLPNDRFSAERPEGSISTLTIQRTEQRDSAMYRCASSAEVRNTEAFFGQGTRLTVV.